This T cell receptor beta chain was sequenced for a study of beta chain features in type 1 diabetes. In its sample, this clone was seen a few times. What it binds is unknown. The CDR3 has 13 residues. V gave up 6 bases and J gave up 5 bases, with 10 bases separating them. Germline loops: CDR1 SGHTA, CDR2 FQGNSA. Donors underwent one heparinised blood draw, about 110 mL on average. Study-wide findings and caveats: For cells with high TCR expression, cDNA sequencing could yield over-representation. The similarity of naive, central memory and Treg TCRB repertoires appeared greater among patients than among healthy donors. A definitive answer on HLA type influencing TCRB rearrangement was not reached here.

All of the isolated RNA was reverse transcribed, so expressed TCRB transcripts were sequenced. Clones were read by immunoSEQ multiplex PCR, and TCRdb kept only the in-frame ones, dropping some. The sample lists about 360,000 clones; over 9.5% were seen once. The V call is TRBV7-2, the J call TRBJ1-4; D remains ambiguous. Source material: naive CD4+ T cells from blood. This TCR was recovered from a man younger than 35 in good health. For the CDR3, the DNA is TGTGCCAGCAGTAATACAAGAAATGAAAAACTGTTTTTT. Protein: CASSNTRNEKLFF.